This entry concerns a single T cell receptor beta chain. CDR3 length: 14 residues. The germline V and J ends were trimmed by 4 bases and 3 bases, with 14 bases remaining between them. Per germline, CDR1 SGDLS and CDR2 YYNGEE. This specimen comes from a study of blood T cell repertoires in COVID-19. In the source study's methods: It was from reference gene primer amplification that nucleated cell counts were estimated. Profiled with immunoSEQ multiplex PCR; TCRdb holds only in-frame clones, not every one. D and trimming come from the DNA, and the V and J calls and clone size come from that table. The sample has about 300,000 clones, 90% seen once.

Sequencing was carried out using PBMCs or T cells enriched from blood (not recorded which). The genes are TRBV9 and TRBJ2-7; D may be TRBD2 (5 bases). The source is a woman aged 25 to 39 who had recovered from COVID-19. CDR3 nucleotides: TGTGCCAGCAGCAGCGAGGGCAGATACTACGAGCAGTACTTC. This sequence encodes CASSSEGRYYEQYF.